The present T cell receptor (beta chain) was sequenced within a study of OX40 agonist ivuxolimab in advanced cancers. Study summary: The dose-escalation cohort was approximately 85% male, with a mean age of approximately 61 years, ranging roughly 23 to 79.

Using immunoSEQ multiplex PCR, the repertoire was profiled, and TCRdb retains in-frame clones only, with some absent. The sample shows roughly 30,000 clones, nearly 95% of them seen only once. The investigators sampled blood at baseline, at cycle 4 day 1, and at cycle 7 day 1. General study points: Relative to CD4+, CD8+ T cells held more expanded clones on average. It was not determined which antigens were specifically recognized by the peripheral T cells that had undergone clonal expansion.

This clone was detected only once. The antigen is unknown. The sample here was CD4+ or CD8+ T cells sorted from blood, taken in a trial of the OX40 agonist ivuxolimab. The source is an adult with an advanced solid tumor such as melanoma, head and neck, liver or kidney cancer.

The CDR3 DNA follows: TGTGCCAGCAGCCCACCTCTGGGCGGGGGGGCATCAGATACGCAGTATTTT. As protein: CASSPPLGGGASDTQYF. The chain recombines TRBV9 with TRBJ2-3, with 9 bases aligning to TRBD2. V dropped 4 bases and J dropped 4; count of bases not matched to a gene: 13. Per the germline V gene, CDR1 is SGDLS and CDR2 is YYNGEE. The CDR3 is made up of 17 amino acids.